This TCR beta chain emerged from a study of tumor-infiltrating lymphocytes in primary liver carcinoma. Making TCR beta cDNA involved approximately 480 ng total RNA and a constant-region primer. TCR beta libraries came from three nested multiplex PCR rounds using slightly modified ARM-PCR. A C-beta reverse primer and TRBV1-TRBV30 forward primers served in each of the first two PCR rounds, at 9 to 11 cycles apiece. TCRdb re-called the multiplex PCR reads with MiXCR, one entry per CDR3 protein. Among 180,000 or so distinct CDR3 sequences, over 50% were seen once, and the ten largest hold under 75%. Ten or more counts support this clonotype. Germline DNA was extracted alongside blood RNA, which was obtained from unsorted whole blood. Germline V gene data show CDR1 as MGHRA and CDR2 as YSYEKL. The CDR3 totals 15 residues. V was clipped by 5 bases and J by 6 bases, with 16 bases between them.

The sample was peripheral blood. J is TRBJ2-2 and V is TRBV4-1, with D perhaps matching TRBD2 (6 bases). This TCR came from a man in his forties or fifties with primary liver carcinoma and hepatitis B virus infection. This CDR3 reads CASSSRGEAAGELFF. In DNA form, the CDR3 reads TGCGCCAGCAGCTCCCGAGGGGAGGCTGCCGGGGAGCTGTTTTTT.